The clone carrying this TCR beta chain has more than one count but fewer than ten. This entry is derived from a study of T cell repertoires in cytomegalovirus infection. Germline V gene lookup returns CDR1 MDHEN and CDR2 SYDVKM. The CDR3 is 15 residues long. V was clipped by 4 bases and J by 7 bases; unmatched bases: 10. TCRdb itself ran the reads through MiXCR, one entry per CDR3 protein. The sample has fewer than 300,000 distinct CDR3 sequences, roughly 25% seen once. The genes are TRBV28 and TRBJ1-1; TRBD1 aligns across 9 bases. Material: PBMCs. This receptor was obtained from a human donor in good health (CMV status not recorded). Some clones in this sample may be carry-over from other donors' samples. The CDR3 DNA reads as TGTGCCAGCAGTTCTACTCGGACAGGGGCAATTGAAGCTTTCTTT. It codes for CASSSTRTGAIEAFF.